This T cell receptor (beta chain) was recorded in a study of CD8 T cells in Susac syndrome. With regard to this clonotype: What it binds is not known.

Random hexamers were used to reverse transcribe about 0.45 to 1 ug of RNA. TCRdb passed the immunoSEQ multiplex PCR reads through MiXCR, listing each CDR3 protein once. The sample holds roughly 2,100 distinct CDR3 sequences, 70% seen once. The memory subsets used in TEMRA sorting were defined through staining for CD27 and CD45RA. Bulk CD8+ and CD4+ cells came from magnetic negative isolation; CD8+ TEMRA by FACS. Findings of the study overall: That the number of individuals in its TCR sequencing and HLA analysis was relatively small was acknowledged by the study.

This receptor was identified in a human donor with Susac syndrome. The sample consisted of CD8+ TEMRA cells from PBMCs. Indicated subset: FACS-sorted terminally differentiated effector memory CD8+ T cells re-expressing CD45RA (CD8+ TEMRA).

CDR3: CASTPGDRLNTEAFF. Here the CDR3 DNA reads TGTGCCAGCACCCCTGGGGACAGATTGAACACTGAAGCTTTCTTT. The chain combines TRBV28 with TRBJ1-1; 7 nucleotides agree with TRBD1. This CDR3 is built from 15 residues. Germline V gene data show CDR1 as MDHEN and CDR2 as SYDVKM. Unmatched junction bases numbered 8, after V lost 7 bases and J lost 0 bases. The whole variable domain, filled in from reference TRBV28 and TRBJ1-1, reads DVKVTQSSRYLVKRTGEKVFLECVQDMDHENMFWYRQDPGLGLRLIYFSYDVKMKEKGDIPEGYSVSREKKERFSLILESASTNQTSMYLCASTPGDRLNTEAFFGQGTRLTVV.